These T cell receptor beta chains were read from a single sample in a study of cytomegalovirus exposure and HLA in healthy donors. Method: immunoSEQ multiplex PCR; TCRdb's copy keeps in-frame clones and lacks some. The sample has approximately 80,000 clones; more than 70% are singletons. The sample comprised PBMCs. All receptors derive from a man in his sixties in good health and CMV-seronegative. The CDR3 runs from the conserved cysteine through the conserved F or W. A D gene is named only where the DNA matches it firmly. Expanded clones are given a class, and other clones once, few, many or no size at all.

v_gene: TRBV9
abundance: -
j_gene: TRBJ2-3
d_gene: TRBD2
CDR3aa: CASSVVPSGGSDTQYF
CDR3nt: TGTGCCAGCAGCGTAGTACCTAGCGGGGGGTCAGATACGCAGTATTTT

v_gene: TRBV19
abundance: -
j_gene: TRBJ2-3
d_gene: -
CDR3aa: CASTEGTSTDTQYF
CDR3nt: TGTGCCAGTACTGAAGGGACTAGCACAGATACGCAGTATTTT

v_gene: TRBV2
abundance: -
j_gene: TRBJ1-2
d_gene: TRBD1
CDR3aa: CANRETGGAEGYTF
CDR3nt: TGTGCCAACAGGGAAACAGGGGGCGCGGAAGGCTACACCTTC

v_gene: TRBV15
abundance: few
j_gene: TRBJ1-4
d_gene: -
CDR3aa: CATSRDISATNEKLFF
CDR3nt: TGTGCCACCAGCAGAGATATCAGTGCAACTAATGAAAAACTGTTTTTT

v_gene: TRBV15
abundance: -
j_gene: TRBJ2-1
d_gene: TRBD1
CDR3aa: CATSRRTGDYNEQFF
CDR3nt: TGTGCCACCAGCCGAAGAACAGGGGACTACAATGAGCAGTTCTTC

v_gene: TRBV7-9
abundance: -
j_gene: TRBJ2-1
d_gene: TRBD2
CDR3aa: CASSLEGGLAPRNEQFF
CDR3nt: TGTGCCAGCAGCTTAGAAGGGGGACTAGCCCCTCGCAATGAGCAGTTCTTC

v_gene: TRBV18
abundance: -
j_gene: TRBJ1-2
d_gene: TRBD1
CDR3aa: CASSREGGGYGYTF
CDR3nt: TGTGCCAGCTCACGAGAAGGGGGCGGCTATGGCTACACCTTC

v_gene: TRBV19
abundance: -
j_gene: TRBJ1-5
d_gene: -
CDR3aa: CASSMGSGGNQPQHF
CDR3nt: TGTGCCAGTAGTATGGGATCAGGGGGCAATCAGCCCCAGCATTTT

v_gene: TRBV29-1
abundance: -
j_gene: TRBJ1-1
d_gene: TRBD1
CDR3aa: CSVQAGGNTEAFF
CDR3nt: TGCAGCGTTCAGGCAGGGGGTAACACTGAAGCTTTCTTT

v_gene: TRBV18
abundance: -
j_gene: TRBJ2-1
d_gene: TRBD2
CDR3aa: CASSPTSGGYNEQFF
CDR3nt: TGTGCCAGCTCACCTACTAGCGGGGGTTACAATGAGCAGTTCTTC

v_gene: TRBV7-9
abundance: -
j_gene: TRBJ1-1
d_gene: TRBD1
CDR3aa: CSSSFDRGSDTEAFF
CDR3nt: TGTTCCAGCAGCTTCGACAGGGGATCGGACACTGAAGCTTTCTTT

v_gene: TRBV7-9
abundance: -
j_gene: TRBJ2-1
d_gene: TRBD2
CDR3aa: CASSRPGGTNEQFF
CDR3nt: TGTGCCAGCAGCCGCCCGGGAGGGACAAATGAGCAGTTCTTC

v_gene: TRBV19
abundance: -
j_gene: TRBJ2-7
d_gene: TRBD2
CDR3aa: CASSIRLALNEQYF
CDR3nt: TGTGCCAGTAGTATTAGACTAGCGTTGAACGAGCAGTACTTC

v_gene: TRBV5-3
abundance: -
j_gene: TRBJ2-3
d_gene: TRBD1
CDR3aa: CARSVPGTALNTDTQYF
CDR3nt: TGTGCCAGAAGCGTCCCCGGGACAGCCTTGAACACAGATACGCAGTATTTT

v_gene: TRBV9
abundance: -
j_gene: TRBJ2-2
d_gene: TRBD1
CDR3aa: CASRGQGAGELFF
CDR3nt: TGTGCCAGCAGAGGACAGGGGGCCGGGGAGCTGTTTTTT

v_gene: TRBV2
abundance: few
j_gene: TRBJ2-7
d_gene: TRBD2
CDR3aa: CASRAGLAGASYEQYF
CDR3nt: TGTGCCAGCAGGGCCGGACTAGCGGGGGCTTCCTACGAGCAGTACTTC

v_gene: TRBV2
abundance: -
j_gene: TRBJ2-5
d_gene: TRBD2
CDR3aa: CASSTTSGEETQYF
CDR3nt: TGTGCCAGCAGTACAACTAGCGGGGAAGAGACCCAGTACTTC

v_gene: TRBV18
abundance: once
j_gene: TRBJ2-1
d_gene: -
CDR3aa: CASSSTGGLNEQFF
CDR3nt: TGTGCCAGCTCATCAACCGGGGGGCTGAATGAGCAGTTCTTC

v_gene: TRBV7-3
abundance: -
j_gene: TRBJ1-2
d_gene: TRBD1
CDR3aa: CASSTVTGAWTF
CDR3nt: TGTGCCAGCAGCACAGTCACAGGGGCCTGGACCTTC

v_gene: TRBV11-3
abundance: -
j_gene: TRBJ2-1
d_gene: TRBD2
CDR3aa: CASSLGFGGGRYEQFF
CDR3nt: TGTGCCAGCAGCTTAGGTTTCGGGGGGGGTCGGTATGAGCAGTTCTTC

v_gene: TRBV5-3
abundance: -
j_gene: TRBJ2-4
d_gene: TRBD1
CDR3aa: CARTRPGTGWEAKNIQYF
CDR3nt: TGTGCCAGAACCCGTCCCGGGACAGGGTGGGAAGCCAAAAACATTCAGTACTTC

v_gene: TRBV7-2
abundance: once
j_gene: TRBJ2-1
d_gene: TRBD2
CDR3aa: CASSPTRTSGWQFF
CDR3nt: TGTGCCAGCAGCCCAACCCGGACTAGCGGTTGGCAGTTCTTC

v_gene: TRBV27
abundance: -
j_gene: TRBJ2-5
d_gene: TRBD1
CDR3aa: CASSLETGGQETQYF
CDR3nt: TGTGCCAGCAGTTTAGAAACAGGGGGCCAAGAGACCCAGTACTTC

v_gene: TRBV5-1
abundance: -
j_gene: TRBJ1-2
d_gene: TRBD1
CDR3aa: CASSRTGDINYGYTF
CDR3nt: TGCGCCAGCAGTCGAACAGGGGATATCAACTATGGCTACACCTTC

v_gene: TRBV30
abundance: -
j_gene: TRBJ1-3
d_gene: TRBD1
CDR3aa: CAWSPPDRGLSGNTIYF
CDR3nt: TGTGCCTGGAGTCCACCGGACAGGGGGCTTTCTGGAAACACCATATATTTT

v_gene: TRBV21-1
abundance: -
j_gene: TRBJ2-1
d_gene: -
CDR3aa: CASSTPSGYSSYNEQFF
CDR3nt: TGTGCCAGCAGCACCCCTAGCGGGTACAGCTCCTACAATGAGCAGTTCTTC

v_gene: TRBV9
abundance: -
j_gene: TRBJ1-2
d_gene: TRBD1
CDR3aa: CASSNGQGRGDGYTF
CDR3nt: TGTGCCAGCTCTAACGGACAGGGTAGGGGGGATGGCTACACCTTC

v_gene: TRBV11-2
abundance: -
j_gene: TRBJ1-6
d_gene: TRBD1
CDR3aa: CASSYRGSYNSPLHF
CDR3nt: TGTGCCAGCAGCTACAGGGGGTCCTATAATTCACCCCTCCACTTT

v_gene: TRBV10-3
abundance: -
j_gene: TRBJ2-3
d_gene: TRBD2
CDR3aa: CAIKRTSGGLTDTQYF
CDR3nt: TGTGCCATCAAACGGACTAGCGGGGGACTTACAGATACGCAGTATTTT

v_gene: TRBV11-2
abundance: -
j_gene: TRBJ1-1
d_gene: TRBD1
CDR3aa: CASSAGTGVTEAFF
CDR3nt: TGTGCCAGCAGTGCCGGGACAGGGGTCACTGAAGCTTTCTTT

v_gene: TRBV5-5
abundance: -
j_gene: TRBJ2-7
d_gene: TRBD1
CDR3aa: CASSIGQDRYEQYF
CDR3nt: TGTGCCAGCAGCATCGGACAGGACAGGTACGAGCAGTACTTC

v_gene: TRBV5-6
abundance: -
j_gene: TRBJ1-1
d_gene: -
CDR3aa: CASSPSGWAEAFF
CDR3nt: TGTGCCAGCAGCCCCTCGGGGTGGGCTGAAGCTTTCTTT

v_gene: TRBV6-1
abundance: -
j_gene: TRBJ1-2
d_gene: -
CDR3aa: CASSEYTDINYGYTF
CDR3nt: TGTGCCAGCAGTGAATATACGGACATCAACTATGGCTACACCTTC

v_gene: TRBV2
abundance: -
j_gene: TRBJ1-4
d_gene: TRBD1
CDR3aa: CASSAYQTGAGGKGKLFF
CDR3nt: TGTGCCAGCAGTGCCTACCAGACAGGGGCCGGGGGCAAGGGAAAACTGTTTTTT